The 10 T cell receptor beta chains below were found in one sample sequenced in a study of T cells in Graves' hyperthyroidism and ophthalmopathy. From RNA transcripts, TCR beta CDR3 regions were amplified. The primer set for the first-round RT-PCR of the TCR CDR3 was HTBI. Each CDR3 protein is one row after TCRdb ran MiXCR on the multiplex PCR reads. The sample has a few hundred thousand distinct CDR3 sequences; about a sixth are singletons. The source material was blood. These receptors were taken from a woman younger than 35 with Graves' hyperthyroidism that later progressed to Graves' ophthalmopathy.

Many counts were recorded for this clonotype. V gene TRBV11-2 combines with J gene TRBJ2-3; D is ambiguous. V was pared by 1 base and J by 6 bases, with 8 bases between. From germline, CDR1 is SGHAT and CDR2 FQNNGV. This CDR3 spans 13 amino acids. The CDR3 reads CASSLVPTDTQYF. Here the CDR3 DNA reads TGTGCCAGCAGCTTAGTGCCGACGGATACGCAGTATTTT.

This clonotype was seen many times. The chain combines TRBV6-1 with TRBJ2-7, with D possibly TRBD1 on 5 matching bases. V was pared by 7 bases and J by 0 bases, with 16 bases between. Germline CDR1 reads MNHNS; CDR2 reads SASEGT. The CDR3 runs 15 residues. CDR3 protein: CASTQGGQSSYEQYF. Here the CDR3 DNA reads TGTGCCAGCACCCAGGGCGGACAAAGCTCCTACGAGCAGTACTTC.

This clonotype was counted between two and nine times. V gene TRBV5-4 combines with J gene TRBJ2-1, with TRBD2 identical over 8 bases. Germline loops: CDR1 SGHNT, CDR2 YYREEE (reference sequence). The ends lost 5 bases at V and 8 bases at J; junction bases unmatched: 15. This CDR3 has 16 amino acids. The DNA of the CDR3 is TGTGCCAGCAGTCCCTCGAGGAGCGGGAGCTTCGATGAGCAGTTCTTC. It translates to CASSPSRSGSFDEQFF.

V and J are TRBV6-4 and TRBJ2-2; D possibly corresponds to TRBD2 (6 bases). The germline CDR1 and CDR2 sequences are MRHNA and SNTAGT. The CDR3 sequence is 14 residues long. Trimming left V 3 bases short and J 4 bases short, with 9 bases between. The CDR3 nucleotides are TGTGCCAGCAGTGATGGACTACCCACCGGGGAGCTGTTTTTT. Translating gives CASSDGLPTGELFF.

This clonotype appeared once. This sequence may be a read error, since a much larger clone differs from it by one base. The rearrangement links TRBV20-1 to TRBJ2-2; a weak D match, TRBD2 (5 bases). The V and J ends lost 0 bases and 4 bases respectively, with 18 bases between them. The CDR3 loop spans 17 amino acids. Germline V CDR1 and CDR2: DFQATT, SNEGSKA (reference sequence). CDR3 residues: CSARDLGRRMGTGELFF. CDR3 bases: TGCAGTGCTAGAGACTTGGGGAGAAGGATGGGCACCGGGGAGCTGTTTTTT.

The V and J genes are TRBV10-1 and TRBJ2-3; D uncertain. The germline CDR1 and CDR2 sequences are WNHNN and SYGVQD (reference sequence). V was clipped by 0 bases and J by 6 bases, with 7 bases between them. This CDR3 region has 13 residues. DNA of the CDR3: TGCGCCAGCAGTGAGTCAAACCCCGATACGCAGTATTTT. It specifies CASSESNPDTQYF.

This clonotype was recorded a few times. This rearrangement joins TRBV6-1 to TRBJ2-3; D call uncertain. The CDR3 covers 18 residues. The V end was cut by 6 bases, the J end by 6 bases, with 28 bases between. CDR1 and CDR2 (germline): MNHNS, SASEGT. As DNA, the CDR3 is TGTGCCAGCAGGCCAACGGAAAGGCTCGACTTGCCTTACGATACGCAGTATTTT. Translated: CASRPTERLDLPYDTQYF.

In its sample, this clonotype was seen many times. The chain joins TRBV2 to TRBJ2-7, with D perhaps matching TRBD2 (6 bases). Trimming removed 3 bases at V and 4 bases at J, with 16 bases between. Germline values: CDR1 SNHLY, CDR2 FYNNEI. CDR3 length: 15 residues. The DNA of the CDR3 is TGTGCCAGCAGTGAGTTAGGAGGGCCTCGGTACGAGCAGTACTTC. Its protein product is CASSELGGPRYEQYF.

At least ten counts were recorded for this clonotype. The chain carries TRBV11-1 and TRBJ2-1; 14 bases match TRBD2. The CDR3 runs to 19 residues. From germline, CDR1 is SGHAT and CDR2 FQDESV (reference sequence). V was clipped by 1 base and J by 5 bases; unmatched bases: 10. Here the CDR3 DNA reads TGTGCCAGCAGCTTAGGGTACAGGGGGACTAGCGGGAGCCACAATGAGCAGTTCTTC. Translated, it gives CASSLGYRGTSGSHNEQFF.

In this sample, this clonotype turned up many times. V usage is TRBV5-1 and J usage is TRBJ2-3; possible D gene TRBD2, 6 bases. Germline CDR1 reads SGHRS; CDR2 reads YFSETQ. V was clipped by 0 bases and J by 3 bases, with 11 bases between them. The CDR3 is 15 residues long. CDR3 sequence: CASSLVHGRTDTQYF. The CDR3 bases are TGCGCCAGCAGCTTGGTCCACGGGAGAACAGATACGCAGTATTTT.